This T cell receptor (beta chain) comes out of a study of T cell responses to AZD1222 COVID-19 vaccine. Sequencing was performed with immunoSEQ multiplex PCR; in TCRdb, only in-frame clones are kept and a portion is missing. This table holds approximately 150,000 clones, around 90% found once. Germline-derived CDR1 and CDR2 are SGHVS and FQNEAQ. Trimming stripped 4 bases from V and 6 bases from J, with 10 bases between. This CDR3 has 14 amino acids. Specimen: peripheral blood, collected on day 0 of AZD1222 vaccination. This receptor was identified in an adult in good health. The chain recombines TRBV7-8 with TRBJ1-6, with D possibly being TRBD1 (6 bases). The CDR3 spells CASSSGQTNSPLHF. The CDR3 region has the DNA TGTGCCAGCAGCTCTGGACAGACTAATTCACCCCTCCACTTT.